Below, 24 T cell receptor beta chains from the same sample are listed, as sequenced in a study of blood T cell repertoires in COVID-19. Profiling relied on immunoSEQ multiplex PCR, and the TCRdb table lists in-frame clones only, not all of them. The sample consists of about 240,000 clones, roughly 83% of them appearing once. Sample: peripheral blood. These receptors all stem from a woman older than 75 with acute or convalescent COVID-19.

This sequence joins TRBV3-1 (or the pseudogene TRBV3-2) and TRBJ1-1; possible D gene TRBD1, 6 bases. V lost 3 bases and J 4 bases, leaving 12 bases between the germline ends. Germline V gene sequence: CDR1 LGHDT, CDR2 YNNKEL (reference sequence). The CDR3 is 14 amino acids. The CDR3 DNA follows: TGTGCCAGCAGCCACGGGGGGGGCGGCACTGAAGCTTTCTTT. Translation gives CASSHGGGGTEAFF.

The J gene is TRBJ1-6, the V gene TRBV6-2 or TRBV6-3, with 7 bases that match TRBD1. This CDR3 has 14 residues. Unmatched junction bases numbered 3, after V lost 2 bases and J lost 8 bases. CDR1 is MNHEY, CDR2 SVGEGT, per germline. CDR3 DNA sequence: TGTGCCAGCAGTTACGGAGGGGGCTATTCACCCCTCCACTTT. Protein: CASSYGGGYSPLHF.

The V call is TRBV28, the J call TRBJ2-7, with D possibly being TRBD1 (6 bases). V was pared by 3 bases and J by 2 bases, with 8 bases between. The CDR3 consists of 13 residues. Looked up from germline, CDR1 is MDHEN and CDR2 is SYDVKM. The CDR3 loop reads CASSFPGAYEQYF. The CDR3 nucleotides are TGTGCCAGCAGTTTCCCAGGGGCCTACGAGCAGTACTTC.

J is TRBJ1-6 and V is TRBV4-2, with TRBD1 matching 8 bases. The V gene end was trimmed by 1 base and the J gene end by 7 bases; junction bases not matched to a gene: 6. This CDR3 is 16 amino acids long. In germline, CDR1 is LGHNA, CDR2 YNFKEQ. The chain's CDR3 is CASSQVSGGENSPLHF. The DNA for the CDR3 is TGTGCCAGCAGCCAAGTATCAGGGGGCGAGAATTCACCCCTCCACTTT.

DNA for the CDR3: TGTGCCAGCAGTTCCCCGACTAGGGGATTCCACGAGCAGTACTTC. It yields the protein CASSSPTRGFHEQYF. The chain recombines TRBV6-5 with TRBJ2-7; perhaps TRBD2 as D (6 bases). Deletions cut 4 bases from V and 5 bases from J, with 18 bases between. Germline V gene data show CDR1 as MNHEY and CDR2 as SVGAGI. CDR3 length equals 15 residues.

CDR3 DNA: TGTGCCAGCAGCCAAAGCCCCTCTAGTGGAAACACCATATATTTT. Protein: CASSQSPSSGNTIYF. This chain links TRBV2 with TRBJ1-3; no firm D call. Trimming stripped 6 bases from V and 3 bases from J, with 15 bases between. This CDR3 has 15 amino acids. The V gene's germline CDR1 is SNHLY and CDR2 FYNNEI. The full variable domain, with the rest looked up from reference TRBV2 and TRBJ1-3, is EPEVTQTPSHQVTQMGQEVILRCVPISNHLYFYWYRQILGQKVEFLVSFYNNEISEKSEIFDDQFSVERPDGSNFTLKIRSTKLEDSAMYFCASSQSPSSGNTIYFGEGSWLTVV.

The chain has TRBV2 and TRBJ2-1, with D maybe TRBD1 (6 bases). CDR1 is SNHLY, CDR2 FYNNEI, per germline. CDR3 length: 16 amino acids. V was clipped by 6 bases and J by 6 bases, with 21 bases between them. The CDR3 DNA is TGTGCCAGCAGACCCTGGGGGCTAGCTAGGGGCAATGAGCAGTTCTTC. Amino acid sequence: CASRPWGLARGNEQFF.

The rearrangement uses TRBV14 and TRBJ2-3, with D maybe TRBD2 (5 bases). CDR1 SGHDN and CDR2 FVKESK come from the germline V gene. CDR3 size: 14 residues. Trimming took 4 bases from V and 10 from J, leaving 18 bases between them. The DNA of the CDR3 is TGTGCCAGCAGCCCGCAAGGAGGAATAGGTGCGCAGTATTTT. This encodes CASSPQGGIGAQYF.

This sequence joins TRBV9 and TRBJ1-2; D remains unclear. CDR3 size: 16 residues. V was clipped by 0 bases and J by 6 bases, with 18 bases between them. CDR1 is SGDLS and CDR2 is YYNGEE in the germline V gene. The CDR3, as DNA: TGTGCCAGCAGCGTAGATGTCAGGTCGCCTCGTCATGGCTACACCTTC. Amino acid sequence: CASSVDVRSPRHGYTF.

The chain joins TRBV28 to TRBJ1-4, with TRBD1 as a possible D gene (6 bases). The CDR3 is made up of 12 amino acids. Germline V gene lookup returns CDR1 MDHEN and CDR2 SYDVKM. Trimming stripped 6 bases from V and 7 bases from J, with 9 bases between. The DNA of the CDR3 is TGTGCCAGCAGCCAGGGGTCTGAAAAACTGTTTTTT. As protein: CASSQGSEKLFF.

The CDR3 loop reads CASSIWGGTEAFF. CDR3 nucleotides: TGTGCCAGCAGTATCTGGGGGGGCACTGAAGCTTTCTTT. This chain connects TRBV6-5 to TRBJ1-1; tentative D call: TRBD1 (5 bases). The CDR3 loop spans 13 amino acids. Germline V lookup: CDR1 MNHEY, CDR2 SVGAGI. V lost 5 bases and J lost 4, with 11 bases in between.

The chain has TRBV2 and TRBJ2-5; 12 bases align to TRBD2. Trimming took 5 bases from V and 5 from J; bases not matched to a gene: 6. CDR1 is SNHLY and CDR2 is FYNNEI in the germline V gene. The CDR3 contains 15 residues. In DNA form, the CDR3 reads TGTGCCAGCAGTACCCTAGCGGGGGGGCCTGAGACCCAGTACTTC. This translates into CASSTLAGGPETQYF.

The genes are TRBV4-1 and TRBJ1-3; 10 bases fit TRBD1. Trimming at V came to 2 bases and at J to 4 bases, leaving 2 bases not matched to a gene. This CDR3 has 15 amino acids. In germline, CDR1 is MGHRA, CDR2 YSYEKL. CDR3 sequence: CASSQMGQGGNTIYF. CDR3 DNA: TGCGCCAGCAGCCAAATGGGACAGGGGGGAAACACCATATATTTT.

The gene calls are TRBV3-1 (or the pseudogene TRBV3-2) and TRBJ2-2, with TRBD2 as a possible D gene (5 bases). Looked up from germline, CDR1 is LGHDT and CDR2 is YNNKEL (reference sequence). The CDR3 sequence is 16 residues long. The ends were cut back, 4 bases at V and 2 bases at J, with 14 bases in the middle. CDR3 nucleotide sequence: TGTGCCAGCAGCCCCCGGGGAGCCCCTAACACCGGGGAGCTGTTTTTT. It yields the protein CASSPRGAPNTGELFF.

V gene TRBV5-8 combines with J gene TRBJ2-7, with 7 bases aligning to TRBD1. This CDR3 region has 16 residues. V trimming: 4 bases; J trimming: 5 bases; junction bases outside the gene matches: 15. CDR1 and CDR2 (germline): SGHTS, YDEGEE. CDR3 region: CASSLNPTGIGDEQYF. DNA of the CDR3: TGTGCCAGCAGCCTAAACCCGACAGGGATCGGCGACGAGCAGTACTTC.

In regard to this clone: At one of its ends the junction is not consistent with the germline gene, which may arise from a read error. V usage is TRBV24-1 and J usage is TRBJ1-1; D perhaps matches TRBD1 (5 bases). The CDR3 is made up of 17 amino acids. Germline V gives CDR1 KGHDR, CDR2 SFDVKD. The CDR3 loop is CATSDLLVPLTGGEGDF. The CDR3 region has the DNA TGTGCCACCAGTGATTTATTGGTCCCTCTCACAGGTGGGGAAGGGGATTTT.

V usage is TRBV6-5 and J usage is TRBJ2-5; 9 nucleotides align to TRBD1. CDR3 size: 14 residues. J gave up 1 base and V 6 bases, and 3 bases lay outside the gene matches. CDR1 is MNHEY and CDR2 is SVGAGI in the germline V gene. The CDR3 DNA reads as TGTGCCAGCAGCTGGACAGGGGCCCAAGAGACCCAGTACTTC. It encodes CASSWTGAQETQYF.

The table lists this clone with a count of one. This chain uses TRBV27 with TRBJ2-1, with 10 positions matching TRBD1. V gave up 2 bases and J gave up 5 bases; unmatched junction bases: 6. Germline CDR1 is MNHEY and CDR2 is SMNVEV (reference sequence). The CDR3 is made up of 16 amino acids. CDR3 in DNA: TGTGCCAGCAGTTTAGGGCGACAGGGGGCGAACAATGAGCAGTTCTTC. This sequence encodes CASSLGRQGANNEQFF.

The chain couples TRBV24-1 to TRBJ2-3; D remains unclear. Trimming cost V 1 base and J 3 bases, with 13 bases left between them. CDR1 and CDR2 from the germline V gene are KGHDR and SFDVKD. The CDR3 consists of 16 residues. The CDR3 is CATSDFAGYGTDTQYF. CDR3 sequence (DNA): TGTGCCACCAGTGATTTTGCCGGGTATGGGACAGATACGCAGTATTTT.

There are a few counts of this clone. V and J are TRBV5-8 and TRBJ2-1, with 11 positions matching TRBD1. The CDR3 contains 16 residues. Losses at the gene ends were 4 bases for V and 2 bases for J; bases not matched to a gene: 5. Germline CDR1 and CDR2: SGHTS and YDEGEE. In nucleotides, the CDR3 is TGTGCCAGCAGCGCGCCGGGACAGGGGGCCTACAATGAGCAGTTCTTC. Its protein product is CASSAPGQGAYNEQFF.

This chain connects TRBV6-1 to TRBJ1-5; 8 positions agree with TRBD1. The V segment lost 1 base and the J segment 1 base; nucleotides outside the gene matches: 6. This CDR3 is 17 amino acids long. Germline V CDR1 and CDR2: MNHNS, SASEGT. The CDR3 reads CASSEGRTGLSNQPQHF. In DNA form, the CDR3 reads TGTGCCAGCAGTGAAGGACGGACAGGGCTAAGCAATCAGCCCCAGCATTTT.

This chain connects TRBV6-1 to TRBJ1-1; D remains unclear. Trimming removed 5 bases at V and 11 bases at J, with 12 bases between. The CDR3 has 11 amino acids. Germline-derived CDR1 and CDR2 are MNHNS and SASEGT. The CDR3 spells CASSYRWEAFF. CDR3 nucleotide sequence: TGTGCCAGCAGTTATCGGTGGGAGGCTTTCTTT.

The chain couples TRBV5-1 to TRBJ2-7, with D possibly matching TRBD2 (6 bases). Germline-derived CDR1 and CDR2 are SGHRS and YFSETQ. The ends were cut back, 4 bases at V and 0 bases at J, with 17 bases in the middle. The CDR3 totals 16 residues. The CDR3 DNA follows: TGCGCCAGCAGCCGAAACAGCGCGGGGAACTCCTACGAGCAGTACTTC. It encodes CASSRNSAGNSYEQYF.

The genes are TRBV12-5 and TRBJ1-2; perhaps TRBD1 as D (6 bases). Germline CDR1 and CDR2: LGHNT and FRNRAP. V was shortened by 5 bases and J by 6 bases, with 16 bases between the two germline ends. This CDR3 region has 14 residues. The CDR3 is CASGTTGPRNGYTF. DNA for the CDR3: TGTGCTAGTGGTACAACAGGGCCCAGAAATGGCTACACCTTC.